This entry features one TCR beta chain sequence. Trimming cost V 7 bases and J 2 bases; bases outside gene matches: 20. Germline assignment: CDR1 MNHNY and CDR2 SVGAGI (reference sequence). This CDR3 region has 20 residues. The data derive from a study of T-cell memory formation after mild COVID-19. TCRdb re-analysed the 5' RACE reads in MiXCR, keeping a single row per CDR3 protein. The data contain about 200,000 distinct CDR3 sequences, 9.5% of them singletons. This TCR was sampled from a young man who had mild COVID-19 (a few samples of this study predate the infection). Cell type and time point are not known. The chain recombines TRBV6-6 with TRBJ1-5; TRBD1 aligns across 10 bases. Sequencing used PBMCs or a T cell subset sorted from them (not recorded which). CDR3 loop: CASIRLPGQGHRFGNQPQHF. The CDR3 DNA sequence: TGTGCCAGCATCCGATTGCCGGGACAGGGGCACCGCTTCGGCAATCAGCCCCAGCATTTT.